The next 25 T cell receptor beta chains were all read from a single sample in a study of blood T cell repertoires in COVID-19. Some clones are missing from TCRdb's copy, which holds only in-frame ones; the method was immunoSEQ multiplex PCR. Of just under 40,000 clones listed, 70% to 80% are singletons. Sequencing input: peripheral blood. The origin of the receptors is a man between 65 and 85 years old with acute or convalescent COVID-19.

The chain combines TRBV4-3 with TRBJ1-1; D unresolved. The CDR3 spans 15 residues. CDR1 is LGHNA and CDR2 is YSLEER in the germline V gene. V lost 1 base and J 1 base, leaving 10 bases between the germline ends. As DNA, the CDR3 is TGCGCCAGCAGCCAAGCCGTTACGGGGAACACTGAAGCTTTCTTT. Translating gives CASSQAVTGNTEAFF.

The V gene is TRBV27, the J gene TRBJ2-2, with D unresolved. The germline V gene encodes CDR1 MNHEY and CDR2 SMNVEV (reference sequence). Trimming cost V 2 bases and J 4 bases, with 11 bases left between them. The CDR3 is made up of 15 amino acids. The CDR3 reads CASSLNQFLTGELFF. CDR3 DNA sequence: TGTGCCAGCAGTTTAAATCAGTTCCTCACCGGGGAGCTGTTTTTT.

The rearrangement links TRBV4-3 to TRBJ2-7, with TRBD2 matching 8 bases. After removal of 3 bases from V and 7 bases from J, the junction contained 11 bases not matched to a gene. Per germline, CDR1 LGHNA and CDR2 YSLEER. There are 15 residues in the CDR3. The CDR3 here is CASSQRPGLGGEQYF. In DNA, the CDR3 is TGCGCCAGCAGCCAGCGACCGGGACTAGGTGGGGAGCAGTACTTC.

The chain uses TRBV7-2 and TRBJ2-7; TRBD2 agrees at 10 bases. The CDR3 totals 16 residues. The ends lost 3 bases at V and 0 bases at J; junction bases unmatched: 5. The germline gives CDR1 SGHTA, CDR2 FQGNSA. CDR3 DNA sequence: TGTGCCAGCAGCTTTCTTCCTAGCGGGAGCTCCTACGAGCAGTACTTC. Translation: CASSFLPSGSSYEQYF.

The rearrangement joins TRBV27 to TRBJ2-3, with D possibly TRBD1 on 5 matching bases. Trimming stripped 3 bases from V and 0 bases from J, with 7 bases between. Germline values: CDR1 MNHEY, CDR2 SMNVEV (reference sequence). CDR3 size: 14 residues. The CDR3 sequence is CASSFYRSTDTQYF. DNA for the CDR3: TGTGCCAGCAGTTTTTACAGGAGCACAGATACGCAGTATTTT.

This clone is a singleton in its sample. The V and J genes are TRBV28 and TRBJ2-5; TRBD1 aligns across 9 bases. This CDR3 has 18 amino acids. Germline CDR1 and CDR2: MDHEN and SYDVKM. The V gene end was trimmed by 4 bases and the J gene end by 4 bases; junction bases not matched to a gene: 16. The CDR3 is CASSYPLAGQGWGETQYF. The CDR3 DNA sequence: TGTGCCAGCAGTTATCCCCTTGCCGGACAGGGGTGGGGAGAGACCCAGTACTTC. The whole variable domain, remainder taken from reference TRBV28 and TRBJ2-5, is DVKVTQSSRYLVKRTGEKVFLECVQDMDHENMFWYRQDPGLGLRLIYFSYDVKMKEKGDIPEGYSVSREKKERFSLILESASTNQTSMYLCASSYPLAGQGWGETQYFGPGTRLLVL.

The chain joins TRBV5-1 to TRBJ1-2; TRBD1 might be the D (6 bases). Germline loops: CDR1 SGHRS, CDR2 YFSETQ. The CDR3 loop spans 18 amino acids. V lost 4 bases to trimming and J lost 2 bases, with 24 bases between them. CDR3 in DNA: TGCGCCAGCAGCCCCGGGGGGGCGTCCGATCTTGCGAACTATGGCTACACCTTC. This gives the protein CASSPGGASDLANYGYTF.

This clone has just a few counts. V gene TRBV5-4 combines with J gene TRBJ2-7, with a weak D call TRBD2 (6 bases). The germline V gene encodes CDR1 SGHNT and CDR2 YYREEE (reference sequence). The CDR3 sequence is 14 residues long. Trimming left V 5 bases short and J 6 bases short, with 18 bases between. CDR3 protein: CASSSGGARAEQYF. The CDR3 region has the DNA TGTGCCAGCAGTTCAGGAGGGGCGAGGGCCGAGCAGTACTTC.

This clone came up once. Germline is not matched at one junction end, which may reflect a read error. The rearrangement uses TRBV7-7 and TRBJ2-5; 8 bases align to TRBD2. The CDR3 length is 14 residues. Germline assignment: CDR1 SSHAT and CDR2 FNYEAQ (reference sequence). CDR3 nucleotides: TGTGCTAGCAGCCCCGGATCGGGAGGGGAGACCCAGTACTTC. Its protein product is CASSPGSGGETQYF.

The chain joins TRBV11-2 to TRBJ2-7; D unresolved. CDR1 and CDR2 from the germline V gene are SGHAT and FQNNGV. There are 14 residues in the CDR3. The ends were cut back, 5 bases at V and 0 bases at J, with 11 bases in the middle. The CDR3 DNA reads as TGTGCCAGCAGCAATACTCGAGGCTCCTACGAGCAGTACTTC. Residues: CASSNTRGSYEQYF.

V and J are TRBV10-3 and TRBJ2-7; D remains ambiguous. The V gene's germline CDR1 is ENHRY and CDR2 SYGVKD. Trimming removed 0 bases at V and 1 base at J, with 7 bases between. The CDR3 runs to 14 residues. The CDR3 region has the DNA TGTGCCATCAGTGAGTCTTGGCAGTCCTACGAGCAGTACTTC. Translated: CAISESWQSYEQYF.

This clone came up a few times. J is TRBJ1-2 and V is TRBV6-5, with 8 bases matching TRBD1. The V gene end was trimmed by 4 bases and the J gene end by 8 bases; junction bases not matched to a gene: 9. There are 14 residues in the CDR3. Per germline, CDR1 MNHEY and CDR2 SVGAGI. The CDR3 DNA is TGTGCCAGCAGTTGGACAGGGACTGACGGCGGCTACACCTTC. Translation: CASSWTGTDGGYTF.

This clone was recorded a few times. The chain employs TRBV9 and TRBJ2-2; no firm D call. Germline loops: CDR1 SGDLS, CDR2 YYNGEE. The CDR3 consists of 15 residues. Between the trimmed V and J ends, which lost 3 bases and 1 base, there was a span of 10 bases. Written as DNA, the CDR3 is TGTGCCAGCAGCGGTGGTCCGGGGAACACCGGGGAGCTGTTTTTT. Its translation: CASSGGPGNTGELFF.

V is TRBV29-1 and J is TRBJ1-4, with 7 bases matching TRBD1. The trim removed 6 bases at V and 1 base at J, leaving 5 bases unmatched. Looked up from germline, CDR1 is SQVTM and CDR2 is ANQGSEA. This CDR3 contains 14 residues. The DNA of the CDR3 is TGCAGCGTGACAGGGATGGGAACTAATGAAAAACTGTTTTTT. It translates to CSVTGMGTNEKLFF.

In the case of this clone: Relative to the germline gene, one junction end is altered; a read error may explain this. This chain joins TRBV7-2 and TRBJ1-1; D remains ambiguous. This CDR3 comprises 14 residues. Germline lookup yields CDR1 SGHTA and CDR2 FQGNSA. CDR3 loop: CASRFGGSNTEAFF. The CDR3 nucleotides are TGTGCCAGCCGCTTCGGAGGGTCGAACACTGAAGCTTTCTTT.

The gene calls are TRBV19 and TRBJ1-6; possibly TRBD1 for D (6 bases). The CDR3 length is 15 residues. Per the germline V gene, CDR1 is LNHDA and CDR2 is SQIVND (reference sequence). Trimming pared 6 bases from V and 9 bases from J, leaving 18 bases between. CDR3 nucleotides: TGTGCCAGTAGGGACAGTACTTTGGGAATTTCACCCCTCCACTTT. This gives the protein CASRDSTLGISPLHF.

The CDR3 nucleotides read TGTGCCAGCAGGACCGTGACACTCTACGAGCAGTACTTC. Its translation: CASRTVTLYEQYF. This rearrangement joins TRBV6-6 to TRBJ2-7; D remains unclear. V was pared by 6 bases and J by 3 bases, with 12 bases between. CDR1 MNHNY and CDR2 SVGAGI come from the germline V gene (reference sequence). The CDR3 runs to 13 residues.

The chain is built from TRBV11-2 and TRBJ2-7; TRBD2 matches at 9 bases. The junction had 4 bases not matched to a gene; V was cut back by 3 bases and J by 4 bases. Germline V lookup: CDR1 SGHAT, CDR2 FQNNGV. This CDR3 comprises 14 residues. Here the CDR3 reads CASSFSGSIYEQYF. CDR3 nucleotides: TGTGCCAGCAGCTTTAGCGGGAGCATTTACGAGCAGTACTTC.

The V gene is TRBV20-1, the J gene TRBJ2-1; D might be TRBD2 (5 bases). The CDR3 consists of 11 residues. V was trimmed by 5 bases and J by 4 bases, leaving 6 bases between them. Germline V lookup: CDR1 DFQATT, CDR2 SNEGSKA (reference sequence). The CDR3 spells CSAGEYNEQFF. The DNA for the CDR3 is TGCAGTGCTGGGGAGTACAATGAGCAGTTCTTC.

J is TRBJ2-1 and V is TRBV3-1 (or the pseudogene TRBV3-2); 10 positions match TRBD2. Germline CDR1 reads LGHDT; CDR2 reads YNNKEL (reference sequence). The CDR3 runs 16 residues. After removal of 0 bases from V and 4 bases from J, the junction contained 3 bases not matched to a gene. In DNA form, the CDR3 reads TGTGCCAGCAGCCAAGATCCTAGCGGGAGATACAATGAGCAGTTCTTC. Translating gives CASSQDPSGRYNEQFF.

V and J are TRBV27 and TRBJ1-4; TRBD1 might be the D (6 bases). Germline loops: CDR1 MNHEY, CDR2 SMNVEV (reference sequence). This CDR3 has 15 amino acids. With 5 bases removed from V and 2 bases from J, the gap between germline ends came to 12 bases. CDR3 sequence (DNA): TGTGCCAGCAGTCCCAGGGGAGGGACTAATGAAAAACTGTTTTTT. Translated, it gives CASSPRGGTNEKLFF.

This rearrangement joins TRBV5-1 to TRBJ2-3; TRBD1 agrees at 9 bases. Germline V lookup: CDR1 SGHRS, CDR2 YFSETQ. The V and J ends lost 1 base and 2 bases, in that order; junction bases with no gene match: 2. The CDR3 has 15 amino acids. The CDR3 spells CASSLRTGDTDTQYF. CDR3 DNA: TGCGCCAGCAGCTTGCGGACAGGGGACACAGATACGCAGTATTTT.

This clone has a single count. The V and J genes are TRBV19 and TRBJ2-3; tentatively, D is TRBD2 (6 bases). The CDR3 covers 15 residues. With 3 bases removed from V and 6 bases from J, the gap between germline ends came to 16 bases. The germline gives CDR1 LNHDA, CDR2 SQIVND (reference sequence). The CDR3 is CASSIWGRSSDTQYF. CDR3 DNA sequence: TGTGCCAGTAGTATCTGGGGGAGGAGTTCTGATACGCAGTATTTT.

This CDR3 is CSLLGGQNNEQFF. CDR3 nucleotide sequence: TGCAGCCTCCTAGGTGGACAGAACAATGAGCAGTTCTTC. The chain carries TRBV29-1 and TRBJ2-1, with D maybe TRBD1 (6 bases). Trimming cost V 8 bases and J 5 bases, with 16 bases left between them. The CDR3 has 13 amino acids. Per the germline V gene, CDR1 is SQVTM and CDR2 is ANQGSEA.

This clone was found once. The genes are TRBV7-9 and TRBJ2-7; 7 nucleotides align to TRBD2. With 11 bases clipped from V and 3 bases from J, the junction kept 10 bases outside the gene matches. Per germline, CDR1 SEHNR and CDR2 FQNEAQ (reference sequence). This CDR3 region has 13 residues. The CDR3, as DNA: TGTGCCTACGGGGGGACTGCGGTCTACGAGCAGTACTTC. Protein product: CAYGGTAVYEQYF.